This T cell receptor (beta chain) came from a study of T cells after yellow fever vaccination. TCRdb reprocessed the 5' RACE reads via MiXCR and lists one record per CDR3 protein. The sample lists about 260,000 distinct CDR3 sequences, roughly 5% seen once, with roughly 3% in the top ten. On this clonotype: Its antigen is as yet unknown.

Study conclusions and caveats: Although most clonotypes did not, a small share appeared in both CD4 and CD8 compartments. There was a possibility that FACS-sorted repertoires contained abundant clonotypes contaminating from the bulk population.

This clonotype was sampled from a man aged 18 to 29 who received the YFV17D yellow fever vaccine. The sequencing used CD4+ T cells sorted from PBMCs, collected on the day of the yellow fever booster vaccination.

The DNA for the CDR3 is TGTGCCAGCAGTTTAATCGGAGCCTACAATGAGCAGTTCTTC. Amino acids: CASSLIGAYNEQFF. J is TRBJ2-1 and V is TRBV28; D not resolved. V was cut by 2 bases and J by 2 bases, with 7 bases left in between. The CDR3 has 14 residues. The germline CDR1 and CDR2 sequences are MDHEN and SYDVKM.